The 17 T cell receptor beta chains below all came from one sample that was sequenced in a study of blood T cell repertoires in COVID-19. Sequencing used immunoSEQ multiplex PCR; TCRdb keeps in-frame clones, though not all of them. The table includes 150,000 to 200,000 clones, about 85% detected once. Sequencing used PBMCs or T cells enriched from blood (not recorded which). Receptors were obtained from a woman in her thirties or forties in a cohort exposed to, infected with or recovered from COVID-19 (not recorded which).

V gene TRBV6-2 or TRBV6-3 combines with J gene TRBJ2-2; D is undetermined. V dropped 5 bases and J dropped 2 bases, with 6 bases sitting between them. CDR1 and CDR2 (germline): MNHEY, SVGEGT. The CDR3 has 13 amino acids. The DNA for the CDR3 is TGTGCCAGCAGTGTTGGCAACACCGGGGAGCTGTTTTTT. Amino acid sequence: CASSVGNTGELFF.

This clone was seen a single time. The chain recombines TRBV4-2 with TRBJ2-2; D is ambiguous. This CDR3 has 14 amino acids. Trimming took off 4 bases at V and 0 bases at J, with 6 bases between the two ends. From germline, CDR1 is LGHNA and CDR2 YNFKEQ. CDR3 amino acids: CASSPYPNTGELFF. The CDR3, as DNA: TGTGCCAGCAGCCCCTATCCGAACACCGGGGAGCTGTTTTTT.

The chain uses TRBV13 and TRBJ1-5; 10 positions match TRBD1. Trimming removed 4 bases from V and 7 bases from J; junction bases left unmatched: 7. CDR1 is PRHDT and CDR2 is FYEKMQ in the germline V gene (reference sequence). This CDR3 contains 15 residues. The chain's CDR3 is CASSSDRGLGQPQHF. In nucleotides, the CDR3 is TGTGCCAGCAGCTCAGACAGGGGGCTGGGACAGCCCCAGCATTTT.

This clone was found once. The chain couples TRBV9 to TRBJ2-1; D gene ambiguous. Trimming cost V 0 bases and J 7 bases, with 8 bases left between them. The CDR3 has 13 amino acids. Looked up from germline, CDR1 is SGDLS and CDR2 is YYNGEE. DNA for the CDR3: TGTGCCAGCAGCGTAGGGTCGGTTAATGAGCAGTTCTTC. Translating gives CASSVGSVNEQFF.

This chain connects TRBV5-1 to TRBJ2-1, with D possibly being TRBD1 (5 bases). Germline CDR1 reads SGHRS; CDR2 reads YFSETQ. V lost 0 bases and J lost 8, with 9 bases in between. The CDR3 totals 13 residues. DNA of the CDR3: TGCGCCAGCAGCTTGGGGGGCGTCGATGAGCAGTTCTTC. This sequence encodes CASSLGGVDEQFF.

The chain employs TRBV7-6 and TRBJ1-1; 9 bases match TRBD1. Per the germline V gene, CDR1 is SGHVS and CDR2 is FNYEAQ. The junction had 3 bases not matched to a gene; V was cut back by 6 bases and J by 4 bases. The CDR3 extends over 13 amino acids. CDR3 protein: CASSGQGITEAFF. The DNA for the CDR3 is TGTGCCAGCAGTGGACAGGGGATCACTGAAGCTTTCTTT.

The CDR3 here is CASSVGTGRTEAFF. In DNA form, the CDR3 reads TGTGCCAGCAGCGTAGGGACAGGGCGAACTGAAGCTTTCTTT. This chain connects TRBV9 to TRBJ1-1; TRBD1 aligns across 8 bases. The V segment lost 0 bases and the J segment 5 bases; nucleotides outside the gene matches: 3. The germline V gene has CDR1 SGDLS and CDR2 YYNGEE. CDR3 size: 14 residues.

The chain combines TRBV5-4 with TRBJ2-2, with 7 bases matching TRBD2. CDR1 and CDR2 from the germline V gene are SGHNT and YYREEE (reference sequence). The J segment lost 5 bases and the V segment lost 6 bases, leaving 7 bases of the junction unmatched. The CDR3 has 14 residues. CDR3: CASTRTSSTGELFF. Here the CDR3 DNA reads TGTGCCAGCACCAGGACTAGTTCAACCGGGGAGCTGTTTTTT.

V gene TRBV25-1 combines with J gene TRBJ2-7; 7 bases fit TRBD1. CDR3 size: 13 residues. V trimming: 7 bases; J trimming: 1 base; junction bases outside the gene matches: 4. The germline CDR1 and CDR2 sequences are MGHDK and SYGVNS. The chain's CDR3 is CASKPTGSYEQYF. DNA for the CDR3: TGTGCCAGCAAACCGACAGGGTCCTACGAGCAGTACTTC.

This clone appeared a few times. The chain joins TRBV27 to TRBJ1-2, with 7 nucleotides matching TRBD1. The CDR3 runs 15 residues. V trimming: 5 bases; J trimming: 0 bases; junction bases outside the gene matches: 6. Germline CDR1 reads MNHEY; CDR2 reads SMNVEV (reference sequence). Here the CDR3 reads CASSLTGTANYGYTF. CDR3 in DNA: TGTGCCAGCAGTCTTACCGGGACAGCTAACTATGGCTACACCTTC.

The chain carries TRBV10-3 and TRBJ1-6, with 9 bases fitting TRBD1. Germline V CDR1 and CDR2: ENHRY, SYGVKD. The V gene end was trimmed by 6 bases and the J gene end by 5 bases; junction bases not matched to a gene: 5. The length of the CDR3 is 15 residues. The CDR3 nucleotides are TGTGCCATCAGCCCGACAGGGGGGGATAATTCACCCCTCCACTTT. This gives the protein CAISPTGGDNSPLHF.

V usage is TRBV5-6 and J usage is TRBJ2-3; 9 bases agree with TRBD2. V lost 4 bases to trimming and J lost 6 bases; unmatched junction nucleotides: 6. The CDR3 loop spans 14 amino acids. Germline values: CDR1 SGHDT, CDR2 YYEEEE. CDR3 coding DNA: TGTGCCAGCAGCGCGGGGGGGCCAGGGGATACGCAGTATTTT. Encoded protein: CASSAGGPGDTQYF.

This chain connects TRBV7-2 to TRBJ2-1, with TRBD2 matching over 11 bases. CDR3 length: 15 amino acids. Germline CDR1 is SGHTA and CDR2 is FQGNSA. V dropped 3 bases and J dropped 6; count of bases not matched to a gene: 4. For the CDR3, the DNA is TGTGCCAGCAGCTTTTTGGGACTAGCGGCCAATGAGCAGTTCTTC. This encodes CASSFLGLAANEQFF.

This chain joins TRBV7-6 and TRBJ1-6; D not certain. CDR3 size: 14 residues. V dropped 5 bases and J dropped 9 bases, with 14 bases sitting between them. Per the germline V gene, CDR1 is SGHVS and CDR2 is FNYEAQ. The CDR3 reads CASSPSGLGSPLHF. CDR3 bases: TGTGCCAGCAGCCCATCGGGGTTAGGTTCACCCCTCCACTTT.

The chain employs TRBV12-3 or TRBV12-4 and TRBJ1-5; no definite D call. The CDR3 sequence is 11 residues long. Trimming cost V 2 bases and J 9 bases, with 5 bases left between them. DNA for the CDR3: TGTGCCAGCAGTTTAAGAGGGCCCCAGCATTTT. This sequence encodes CASSLRGPQHF.

V gene TRBV12-5 combines with J gene TRBJ1-2, with TRBD1 identical over 7 bases. In germline, CDR1 is LGHNT, CDR2 FRNRAP. This CDR3 comprises 13 residues. After removal of 4 bases from V and 6 bases from J, the junction contained 5 bases not matched to a gene. The DNA of the CDR3 is TGTGCTAGTGGTTCCGGGACAGAGCATGGCTACACCTTC. It yields the protein CASGSGTEHGYTF. The complete variable domain, with remaining parts taken from reference TRBV12-5 and TRBJ1-2, reads DARVTQTPRHKVTEMGQEVTMRCQPILGHNTVFWYRQTMMQGLELLAYFRNRAPLDDSGMPKDRFSAEMPDATLATLKIQPSEPRDSAVYFCASGSGTEHGYTFGSGTRLTVV.

The V and J genes are TRBV3-1 (or the pseudogene TRBV3-2) and TRBJ2-7, with D possibly being TRBD2 (7 bases). The V gene's germline CDR1 is LGHDT and CDR2 YNNKEL (reference sequence). CDR3 length equals 17 residues. Trimming removed 1 base from V and 2 bases from J, with 18 bases in between. CDR3 protein: CASSQVLNREGTYEQYF. The CDR3 DNA sequence: TGTGCCAGCAGCCAAGTTCTAAACAGGGAGGGGACCTACGAGCAGTACTTC.